What follows are 14 T cell receptor beta chains derived from one specimen sequenced in a study of control samples from healthy donors and cancer patients. Method: immunoSEQ multiplex PCR; TCRdb's copy keeps in-frame clones and lacks some. The sample lists approximately 92,000 clones, approximately 93% occurring once. Sequenced input: blood. These receptors originate from a woman aged 30 to 39 in good health.

The J gene is TRBJ2-1, the V gene TRBV2, with TRBD2 matching over 8 bases. With V trimmed by 7 bases and J by 9 bases, 2 bases remained unmatched. There are 11 residues in the CDR3. The germline V gene has CDR1 SNHLY and CDR2 FYNNEI. The CDR3 DNA sequence: TGTGCCAGCACCCTAGCGGGTGAGCAGTTCTTC. Translation gives CASTLAGEQFF.

The chain combines TRBV6-2 or TRBV6-3 with TRBJ2-1; 9 nucleotides align to TRBD1. The CDR3 has 16 residues. Germline assignment: CDR1 MNHEY and CDR2 SVGEGT. V lost 2 bases and J lost 6; bases outside the gene matches: 8. The CDR3, as DNA: TGTGCCAGCAGTTACCCTAAGGACAGGGGAGGCAATGAGCAGTTCTTC. This translates into CASSYPKDRGGNEQFF.

This clone appeared once. This rearrangement joins TRBV7-9 to TRBJ2-2, with TRBD1 identical over 7 bases. In germline, CDR1 is SEHNR, CDR2 FQNEAQ (reference sequence). After removal of 5 bases from V and 0 bases from J, the junction contained 0 bases not matched to a gene. This CDR3 is 14 amino acids long. The CDR3 coding sequence is TGTGCCAGCAGCCAGGGGGCGAACACCGGGGAGCTGTTTTTT. Residues: CASSQGANTGELFF.

V usage is TRBV29-1 and J usage is TRBJ1-5; D might be TRBD1 (5 bases). Looked up from germline, CDR1 is SQVTM and CDR2 is ANQGSEA. V was trimmed by 6 bases and J by 9 bases, leaving 18 bases between them. This CDR3 has 13 amino acids. CDR3: CSVGTVTLGPQHF. The CDR3 nucleotides read TGCAGCGTAGGGACGGTTACTTTGGGGCCCCAGCATTTT.

The genes are TRBV11-3 and TRBJ2-3, with 10 bases fitting TRBD2. CDR3 size: 15 residues. Trimming cost V 5 bases and J 6 bases; bases outside gene matches: 8. Germline CDR1 is SGHNT and CDR2 is YENEEA. The CDR3 sequence: CASSQGLAGADTQYF. CDR3 bases: TGTGCCAGCAGCCAGGGCCTAGCGGGGGCCGATACGCAGTATTTT. The full variable domain, in which reference TRBV11-3 and TRBJ2-3 provide the parts outside the CDR3, is EAGVVQSPRYKIIEKKQPVAFWCNPISGHNTLYWYLQNLGQGPELLIRYENEEAVDDSQLPKDRFSAERLKGVDSTLKIQPAELGDSAVYLCASSQGLAGADTQYFGPGTRLTVL.

The V and J genes are TRBV9 and TRBJ2-1; possible D gene TRBD2, 5 bases. Germline V gene lookup returns CDR1 SGDLS and CDR2 YYNGEE. V was pared by 0 bases and J by 4 bases, with 11 bases between. The CDR3 totals 15 residues. Written as DNA, the CDR3 is TGTGCCAGCAGCGTAGCGGGAATCAGATACAATGAGCAGTTCTTC. Translation: CASSVAGIRYNEQFF.

The chain joins TRBV7-2 to TRBJ2-7, with D perhaps matching TRBD1 (5 bases). This CDR3 is built from 15 residues. Germline CDR1 is SGHTA and CDR2 is FQGNSA. The V end was cut by 1 base, the J end by 1 base, with 11 bases between. The CDR3 coding sequence is TGTGCCAGCAGCTTAGTTCAGGGTGGGTCCTACGAGCAGTACTTC. It yields the protein CASSLVQGGSYEQYF.

The chain combines TRBV9 with TRBJ2-6; a weak D match, TRBD1 (5 bases). The CDR3 extends over 15 amino acids. Germline lookup yields CDR1 SGDLS and CDR2 YYNGEE. The V end was cut by 0 bases, the J end by 2 bases, with 6 bases between. CDR3 DNA: TGTGCCAGCAGCGTAGTAGGGGCTGGGGCCAACGTCCTGACTTTC. This translates into CASSVVGAGANVLTF.

V usage is TRBV6-6 and J usage is TRBJ1-5, with no clear D. V lost 6 bases and J lost 3, with 15 bases in between. Germline V lookup: CDR1 MNHNY, CDR2 SVGAGI (reference sequence). This CDR3 region has 15 residues. The chain's CDR3 is CASRSDWRDNQPQHF. In DNA form, the CDR3 reads TGTGCCAGCAGATCCGACTGGCGGGACAATCAGCCCCAGCATTTT.

The gene calls are TRBV2 and TRBJ1-5, with D hard to call. Germline V gene sequence: CDR1 SNHLY, CDR2 FYNNEI. V shed 4 bases and J shed 0 bases, with 10 bases lying between them. This CDR3 is built from 15 residues. In nucleotides, the CDR3 is TGTGCCAGCAGTGCCGACACGTATAGCAATCAGCCCCAGCATTTT. Translating it yields CASSADTYSNQPQHF.

V and J are TRBV5-1 and TRBJ1-1; D is uncertain. Germline V gene lookup returns CDR1 SGHRS and CDR2 YFSETQ. Trimming left V 1 base short and J 6 bases short, with 16 bases between. The CDR3 is 15 amino acids. CDR3 loop: CASSLPEREPAEAFF. Written as DNA, the CDR3 is TGCGCCAGCAGCTTGCCAGAACGGGAACCCGCTGAAGCTTTCTTT.

This clone was recorded once. This chain links TRBV6-6 with TRBJ2-7, with 8 nucleotides matching TRBD1. Trimming removed 10 bases from V and 2 bases from J; junction bases left unmatched: 4. Germline CDR1 and CDR2: MNHNY and SVGAGI (reference sequence). CDR3 length: 12 residues. The CDR3 DNA reads TGTGCCACCTGGACAGGGACCTACGAGCAGTACTTC. Translating gives CATWTGTYEQYF.

This clone was counted a single time. V usage is TRBV18 and J usage is TRBJ1-1, with D perhaps TRBD1 (5 bases). With 3 bases removed from V and 6 bases from J, the gap between germline ends came to 14 bases. From germline, CDR1 is KGHSH and CDR2 LQKENI. This CDR3 has 14 residues. The CDR3 DNA follows: TGTGCCAGCTCACCCCTTGGGGGAACGTCTGAAGCTTTCTTT. This codes for CASSPLGGTSEAFF.

The genes are TRBV4-1 and TRBJ2-3; perhaps TRBD2 as D (6 bases). V gave up 3 bases and J gave up 5 bases, with 12 bases separating them. The CDR3 has 14 amino acids. The germline V gene has CDR1 MGHRA and CDR2 YSYEKL. This CDR3 reads CASSQAGLRDTQYF. The CDR3 region has the DNA TGCGCCAGCAGCCAGGCGGGACTCCGAGATACGCAGTATTTT.